The 27 T cell receptor beta chains presented below share a single source sample, sequenced in a study of blood T cell repertoires in COVID-19. Assay used: immunoSEQ multiplex PCR; TCRdb lists only in-frame clones, some missing. The repertoire holds 88,000 or so clones, with over 75% as singletons. Material for sequencing was peripheral blood. Every receptor here comes from a man aged 60 to 69 with acute or convalescent COVID-19.

The V call is TRBV19, the J call TRBJ2-3; TRBD2 matches 12 bases. Trimming cost V 5 bases and J 0 bases; bases outside gene matches: 3. The CDR3 consists of 16 residues. CDR1 LNHDA and CDR2 SQIVND come from the germline V gene (reference sequence). DNA of the CDR3: TGTGCCAGTAGTCCCGGACTAGCGGGAAGCACAGATACGCAGTATTTT. This translates into CASSPGLAGSTDTQYF.

This chain joins TRBV5-1 and TRBJ2-3; TRBD2 agrees at 10 bases. The CDR3 runs 15 residues. The V gene's germline CDR1 is SGHRS and CDR2 YFSETQ. The trim removed 2 bases at V and 1 base at J, leaving 1 base unmatched. The chain's CDR3 is CASSFGLAGTDTQYF. The CDR3 DNA reads as TGCGCCAGCAGCTTCGGACTAGCGGGCACAGATACGCAGTATTTT.

The chain is built from TRBV6-2 or TRBV6-3 and TRBJ2-4; maybe TRBD1 (6 bases). Germline CDR1 and CDR2: MNHEY and SVGEGT. This CDR3 is 15 amino acids long. V was pared by 2 bases and J by 5 bases, with 13 bases between. CDR3 nucleotides: TGTGCCAGCAGTTACATGTTACAGGGCGAAAACATTCAGTACTTC. Amino acids: CASSYMLQGENIQYF.

This chain uses TRBV7-7 with TRBJ2-1; maybe TRBD2 (6 bases). Trimming shortened V by 4 bases and J by 8 bases, and 21 bases separated the two germline ends. Germline assignment: CDR1 SSHAT and CDR2 FNYEAQ (reference sequence). The CDR3 extends over 16 amino acids. In DNA, the CDR3 is TGTGCCAGCAGCTCCCGATTTGGAGGAGGGGTCGATGAGCAGTTCTTC. It yields the protein CASSSRFGGGVDEQFF.

The rearrangement links TRBV7-8 to TRBJ2-2, with 10 bases matching TRBD2. CDR3 size: 19 residues. The V and J ends lost 5 bases and 0 bases, in that order; junction bases with no gene match: 12. The germline gives CDR1 SGHVS, CDR2 FQNEAQ. CDR3 nucleotides: TGTGCCAGCAGCCCAGCTTCTAGCGGGGGATCGGCGAACACCGGGGAGCTGTTTTTT. Translating it yields CASSPASSGGSANTGELFF.

V is TRBV6-5 and J is TRBJ1-1; D gene uncertain. This CDR3 is built from 15 residues. Germline loops: CDR1 MNHEY, CDR2 SVGAGI. V shed 6 bases and J shed 4 bases, with 18 bases lying between them. The CDR3 sequence is CASRPPMGAVTEAFF. The CDR3 DNA reads TGTGCCAGCAGACCCCCTATGGGTGCGGTCACTGAAGCTTTCTTT.

This clone occurred a few times. V gene TRBV19 combines with J gene TRBJ2-7; D is ambiguous. The CDR3 runs 11 residues. Trimming left V 6 bases short and J 3 bases short, with 6 bases between. CDR1 is LNHDA, CDR2 SQIVND, per germline (reference sequence). The CDR3 sequence: CASRHGYEQYF. CDR3 DNA sequence: TGTGCCAGTAGACATGGCTACGAGCAGTACTTC.

CDR3 sequence reads: CASSSRETQYF. The CDR3 DNA reads as TGTGCCAGCAGCTCCCGAGAGACCCAGTACTTC. This chain joins TRBV7-2 and TRBJ2-5; no clear D gene. Trimming pared 4 bases from V and 4 bases from J, leaving 4 bases between. Germline V CDR1 and CDR2: SGHTA, FQGNSA. The CDR3 length is 11 residues. Complete variable domain (other parts from reference TRBV7-2 and TRBJ2-5): GAGVSQSPSNKVTEKGKDVELRCDPISGHTALYWYRQSLGQGLEFLIYFQGNSAPDKSGLPSDRFSAERTGGSVSTLTIQRTQQEDSAVYLCASSSRETQYFGPGTRLLVL.

CDR3 nucleotide sequence: TGTGCCACCAGTGATGCTCCGGGACAGGGGATTAGTCCTGGAAACACCATATATTTT. Its translation is CATSDAPGQGISPGNTIYF. The rearrangement joins TRBV24-1 to TRBJ1-3, with 10 bases matching TRBD1. Per germline, CDR1 KGHDR and CDR2 SFDVKD. This CDR3 comprises 19 residues. V lost 3 bases and J lost 2; bases outside the gene matches: 12.

The V and J genes are TRBV11-3 and TRBJ2-2; TRBD1 matches at 9 bases. With V trimmed by 5 bases and J by 5 bases, 6 bases remained unmatched. The CDR3 consists of 15 residues. Germline V gene data show CDR1 as SGHNT and CDR2 as YENEEA. The CDR3 spells CASSARTGATGELFF. The DNA of the CDR3 is TGTGCCAGCAGCGCCCGGACAGGGGCGACCGGGGAGCTGTTTTTT.

The rearrangement links TRBV10-3 to TRBJ2-7, with 7 bases that match TRBD1. The V and J ends lost 3 bases and 2 bases, in that order; junction bases with no gene match: 4. The CDR3 sequence is 14 residues long. Per the germline V gene, CDR1 is ENHRY and CDR2 is SYGVKD. CDR3 coding DNA: TGTGCCATCAGTGAACGGGGACAGACCTACGAGCAGTACTTC. The encoded protein is CAISERGQTYEQYF.

This clone appeared once. V usage is TRBV5-1 and J usage is TRBJ2-1, with 10 bases that match TRBD2. In germline, CDR1 is SGHRS, CDR2 YFSETQ. V shed 3 bases and J 9 bases; nucleotides not matched to a gene: 9. CDR3 size: 15 residues. The CDR3 nucleotides read TGCGCCAGCAGCTGGGGGTCTAGCGGGAGTACTGAGCAGTTCTTC. Residues: CASSWGSSGSTEQFF.

The chain couples TRBV5-1 to TRBJ2-2, with 10 bases that match TRBD2. The germline V gene has CDR1 SGHRS and CDR2 YFSETQ. V shed 0 bases, J shed 3 bases, and the junction held 11 bases outside the gene matches. The CDR3 runs to 19 residues. CDR3 loop: CASSLGLAGEVTYTGELFF. The CDR3 DNA follows: TGCGCCAGCAGCTTGGGGCTAGCGGGAGAGGTTACGTACACCGGGGAGCTGTTTTTT.

V gene TRBV7-2 combines with J gene TRBJ2-1, with 9 bases that match TRBD2. This CDR3 contains 17 residues. Germline V gives CDR1 SGHTA, CDR2 FQGNSA. V was pared by 1 base and J by 6 bases, with 10 bases of the junction left unmatched. CDR3 sequence: CASSLGSASGARNEQFF. The CDR3 DNA reads TGTGCCAGCAGCTTAGGGTCGGCTAGCGGGGCCCGCAATGAGCAGTTCTTC.

This chain uses TRBV9 with TRBJ2-1; perhaps TRBD2 as D (6 bases). V was shortened by 3 bases and J by 8 bases, with 18 bases between the two germline ends. CDR1 and CDR2 (germline): SGDLS, YYNGEE. The CDR3 is 15 amino acids. CDR3 loop: CASSGRDWRRDEQFF. DNA of the CDR3: TGTGCCAGCAGCGGGCGGGACTGGCGTCGGGATGAGCAGTTCTTC.

The V and J genes are TRBV20-1 and TRBJ2-7; 11 bases map to TRBD1. Germline CDR1 is DFQATT and CDR2 is SNEGSKA (reference sequence). This CDR3 comprises 13 residues. V shed 3 bases, J shed 6 bases, and the junction held 4 bases outside the gene matches. CDR3 amino acids: CSASGQGALEQYF. In DNA, the CDR3 is TGCAGTGCTAGTGGACAGGGGGCACTCGAGCAGTACTTC.

A single count supports this clone. The rearrangement joins TRBV5-1 to TRBJ1-3; 10 nucleotides match TRBD1. The V gene end was trimmed by 2 bases and the J gene end by 3 bases; junction bases not matched to a gene: 5. There are 16 residues in the CDR3. Germline loops: CDR1 SGHRS, CDR2 YFSETQ. The DNA for the CDR3 is TGCGCCAGCAGCTTCCTGACAGGGGGCCTTGGAAACACCATATATTTT. The encoded protein is CASSFLTGGLGNTIYF. Complete variable domain (other parts from reference TRBV5-1 and TRBJ1-3): KAGVTQTPRYLIKTRGQQVTLSCSPISGHRSVSWYQQTPGQGLQFLFEYFSETQRNKGNFPGRFSGRQFSNSRSEMNVSTLELGDSALYLCASSFLTGGLGNTIYFGEGSWLTVV.

This chain connects TRBV7-2 to TRBJ2-3; TRBD1 matches 8 bases. This CDR3 is 15 amino acids long. Germline V lookup: CDR1 SGHTA, CDR2 FQGNSA. The V gene end was trimmed by 5 bases and the J gene end by 0 bases; junction bases not matched to a gene: 4. CDR3 sequence (DNA): TGTGCCAGCAGCCCCCAGGGGGCTAGCACAGATACGCAGTATTTT. This encodes CASSPQGASTDTQYF.

The chain has TRBV5-1 and TRBJ1-3, with D unresolved. This CDR3 has 14 residues. V lost 4 bases and J 9 bases, leaving 17 bases between the germline ends. Germline-derived CDR1 and CDR2 are SGHRS and YFSETQ. CDR3 sequence (DNA): TGCGCCAGCAGCCAGCGAGGAGCCTGGAGCACCATATATTTT. Protein sequence: CASSQRGAWSTIYF.

V is TRBV11-2 and J is TRBJ1-1, with 7 bases matching TRBD1. This CDR3 is built from 16 residues. Per the germline V gene, CDR1 is SGHAT and CDR2 is FQNNGV. J was trimmed by 1 base and V by 3 bases; bases with no gene match: 8. The CDR3 region is CASSFYAGTENTEAFF. CDR3 nucleotides: TGTGCCAGCAGCTTCTATGCCGGGACAGAGAACACTGAAGCTTTCTTT.

CDR3 nucleotide sequence: TGTGCCAGCAGTTCAGGACAGGGATCCTACGAGCAGTACTTC. Translation gives CASSSGQGSYEQYF. The chain is built from TRBV6-5 and TRBJ2-7; 8 bases match TRBD1. The germline V gene has CDR1 MNHEY and CDR2 SVGAGI. There are 14 residues in the CDR3. J was trimmed by 1 base and V by 4 bases; bases with no gene match: 3.

The chain uses TRBV12-3 or TRBV12-4 and TRBJ1-1, with D unresolved. Deletions cut 3 bases from V and 5 bases from J, with 4 bases between. This CDR3 is built from 11 residues. CDR3 DNA: TGTGCCAGCAGTTTCCGTACTGAAGCTTTCTTT. Protein product: CASSFRTEAFF.

V gene TRBV5-1 combines with J gene TRBJ1-1; D uncertain. Between the trimmed V and J ends, which lost 0 bases and 5 bases, there was a span of 11 bases. Germline loops: CDR1 SGHRS, CDR2 YFSETQ. This CDR3 contains 14 residues. The CDR3 DNA reads TGCGCCAGCAGCTTGGCCGGGGTGACAACTGAAGCTTTCTTT. The encoded protein is CASSLAGVTTEAFF.

The chain's CDR3 is CASLFRCRDSRRDTQYF. The CDR3 DNA is TGTGCCAGCCTGTTTCGGTGCCGGGACTCGCGTAGGGATACGCAGTATTTT. The chain has TRBV21-1 and TRBJ2-3; the table assigns TRBD2, which was not confirmed against the DNA. TRBV21-1 is recorded as a pseudogene. The CDR3 covers 17 residues.

The chain carries TRBV6-2 or TRBV6-3 and TRBJ2-1; 7 bases align to TRBD1. The CDR3 spans 16 residues. The V gene end was trimmed by 4 bases and the J gene end by 1 base; junction bases not matched to a gene: 7. The germline V gene has CDR1 MNHEY and CDR2 SVGEGT. The CDR3 loop is CASSFNQDRSYNEQFF. CDR3 sequence (DNA): TGTGCCAGCAGTTTCAACCAGGACAGGTCCTACAATGAGCAGTTCTTC.

This clone has only one observation. The genes are TRBV5-1 and TRBJ2-1, with D maybe TRBD2 (7 bases). CDR3 size: 17 residues. The V and J ends lost 0 bases and 3 bases respectively, with 16 bases between them. The germline CDR1 and CDR2 sequences are SGHRS and YFSETQ. Here the CDR3 reads CASSLGGGTGIYNEQFF. CDR3 DNA sequence: TGCGCCAGCAGCTTGGGCGGGGGTACAGGGATCTACAATGAGCAGTTCTTC.

V is TRBV3-1 (or the pseudogene TRBV3-2) and J is TRBJ2-3, with D perhaps matching TRBD2 (5 bases). The V end was cut by 4 bases, the J end by 2 bases, with 16 bases between. Germline V lookup: CDR1 LGHDT, CDR2 YNNKEL (reference sequence). This CDR3 is built from 16 residues. The CDR3 is CASSLPLATHTDTQYF. DNA for the CDR3: TGTGCCAGCAGCCTCCCCTTAGCGACCCACACAGATACGCAGTATTTT.